This T cell receptor beta chain was recovered during a study of blood T cell repertoires in COVID-19. Produced via immunoSEQ multiplex PCR; TCRdb's table is partial and in-frame only. This sample has some 160,000 clones, with around 87% found just once. Specimen: peripheral blood. The TCR sequence derives from a woman aged 60-70 years with active COVID-19.

CDR3 in DNA: TGTGCCAGTAGTAAGGGACAGGGGGCCTACGAGCAGTACTTC. This translates into CASSKGQGAYEQYF. This sequence joins TRBV19 and TRBJ2-7, with 11 positions matching TRBD1. Trimming cost V 4 bases and J 2 bases; bases outside gene matches: 1. CDR1 is LNHDA, CDR2 SQIVND, per germline (reference sequence). The CDR3 is made up of 14 amino acids.